These 13 T cell receptor beta chains were all obtained from the same sample, sequenced in a study of blood T cell repertoires in COVID-19. Sequencing used immunoSEQ multiplex PCR; TCRdb keeps in-frame clones, though not all of them. Among a few hundred thousand clones listed, 70% to 85% were seen once. The sequenced sample was peripheral blood. All receptors derive from a woman aged 40 to 50 who had recovered from COVID-19.

The V and J genes are TRBV13 and TRBJ2-4; 7 nucleotides match TRBD1. Germline lookup yields CDR1 PRHDT and CDR2 FYEKMQ (reference sequence). There are 13 residues in the CDR3. With V trimmed by 5 bases and J by 15 bases, 13 bases remained unmatched. DNA for the CDR3: TGTGCCAGCAGCACCCGACAGGGAAGCCCGGGGTACTTC. Translation: CASSTRQGSPGYF.

This sequence joins TRBV30 and TRBJ1-1; no definite D call. Between the trimmed V and J ends, which lost 2 bases and 3 bases, there was a span of 10 bases. In germline, CDR1 is GTSNPN, CDR2 SVGIG (reference sequence). The CDR3 sequence is 13 residues long. The CDR3 DNA reads as TGTGCCTGGAGTAGAAGCCCTGACACTGAAGCTTTCTTT. Amino acids: CAWSRSPDTEAFF.

The rearrangement joins TRBV4-3 to TRBJ1-1, with 10 bases identical to TRBD1. Looked up from germline, CDR1 is LGHNA and CDR2 is YSLEER. The CDR3 loop spans 15 amino acids. With 3 bases clipped from V and 3 bases from J, the junction kept 4 bases outside the gene matches. CDR3 sequence reads: CASSQETGGYTEAFF. The CDR3 nucleotides read TGCGCCAGCAGCCAGGAGACAGGGGGCTACACTGAAGCTTTCTTT.

The chain links TRBV15 to TRBJ1-5, with D possibly matching TRBD1 (5 bases). This CDR3 spans 14 amino acids. Between the trimmed V and J ends, which lost 2 bases and 7 bases, there was a span of 12 bases. Germline CDR1 is LNHNV and CDR2 is YYDKDF (reference sequence). The CDR3 coding sequence is TGTGCCACCAGCAGACCAGGGAACTACCAGCCCCAGCATTTT. It codes for CATSRPGNYQPQHF.

V gene TRBV6-2 or TRBV6-3 combines with J gene TRBJ1-1, with TRBD1 matching over 10 bases. The germline CDR1 and CDR2 sequences are MNHEY and SVGEGT. The V and J ends lost 7 bases and 8 bases, in that order; junction bases with no gene match: 7. The CDR3 length is 13 residues. The CDR3 loop is CASTPTGGREAFF. The CDR3 DNA is TGTGCCAGCACCCCGACAGGGGGCCGGGAAGCTTTCTTT.

A few counts support this clone. The chain carries TRBV4-3 and TRBJ1-3; no clear D. The germline V and J ends were trimmed by 0 bases and 4 bases, with 13 bases remaining between them. The CDR3 spans 16 residues. In germline, CDR1 is LGHNA, CDR2 YSLEER. This chain's CDR3 is CASSQEPGAGGNTIYF. The DNA of the CDR3 is TGCGCCAGCAGCCAAGAGCCCGGCGCAGGAGGAAACACCATATATTTT.

This clone was found once. The chain joins TRBV14 to TRBJ1-4, with D possibly TRBD1 on 6 matching bases. This CDR3 has 15 amino acids. Germline V gene lookup returns CDR1 SGHDN and CDR2 FVKESK. Trimming shortened V by 4 bases and J by 6 bases, and 15 bases separated the two germline ends. The CDR3 DNA follows: TGTGCCAGCAGCCGAAGTGGGGGCATGGATGAAAAACTGTTTTTT. The encoded protein is CASSRSGGMDEKLFF. Complete variable domain (other parts from reference TRBV14 and TRBJ1-4): EAGVTQFPSHSVIEKGQTVTLRCDPISGHDNLYWYRRVMGKEIKFLLHFVKESKQDESGMPNNRFLAERTGGTYSTLKVQPAELEDSGVYFCASSRSGGMDEKLFFGSGTQLSVL.

The V call is TRBV29-1, the J call TRBJ1-2; 7 positions agree with TRBD1. Looked up from germline, CDR1 is SQVTM and CDR2 is ANQGSEA. Trimming cost V 3 bases and J 4 bases; bases outside gene matches: 5. The CDR3 loop spans 13 amino acids. The chain's CDR3 is CSVEEGAGYGYTF. CDR3 DNA: TGCAGCGTTGAGGAGGGGGCTGGCTATGGCTACACCTTC. The variable domain in full, completed from reference TRBV29-1 and TRBJ1-2, reads SAVISQKPSRDICQRGTSLTIQCQVDSQVTMMFWYRQQPGQSLTLIATANQGSEATYESGFVIDKFPISRPNLTFSTLTVSNMSPEDSSIYLCSVEEGAGYGYTFGSGTRLTVV.

This chain uses TRBV3-1 (or the pseudogene TRBV3-2) with TRBJ2-5; D is ambiguous. The CDR3 covers 14 residues. Germline V gene lookup returns CDR1 LGHDT and CDR2 YNNKEL (reference sequence). Trimming removed 3 bases at V and 2 bases at J, with 10 bases between. In DNA form, the CDR3 reads TGTGCCAGCAGCCACTCGTCCGAGCAAGAGACCCAGTACTTC. Its protein is CASSHSSEQETQYF.

The V call is TRBV6-1, the J call TRBJ1-6; 7 positions match TRBD1. The junction had 1 base not matched to a gene; V was cut back by 3 bases and J by 8 bases. The CDR3 is made up of 13 amino acids. Germline V gene lookup returns CDR1 MNHNS and CDR2 SASEGT. CDR3 nucleotides: TGTGCCAGCAGTGAGCAGGGGGATTCACCCCTCCACTTT. Its protein product is CASSEQGDSPLHF.

The chain uses TRBV6-6 and TRBJ2-7, with 10 bases identical to TRBD1. There are 15 residues in the CDR3. With V trimmed by 5 bases and J by 4 bases, 8 bases remained unmatched. Germline-derived CDR1 and CDR2 are MNHNY and SVGAGI (reference sequence). The CDR3 DNA reads TGTGCCAGCAGTCCTGGACAGGGGGTTGGTTACGAGCAGTACTTC. Translation gives CASSPGQGVGYEQYF.

J is TRBJ2-1 and V is TRBV5-1, with D hard to call. Deletions cut 6 bases from V and 0 bases from J, with 4 bases between. Germline assignment: CDR1 SGHRS and CDR2 YFSETQ. The length of the CDR3 is 12 residues. The CDR3 spells CASIDSYNEQFF. CDR3 DNA sequence: TGCGCCAGCATAGACTCCTACAATGAGCAGTTCTTC. Complete variable domain (other parts from reference TRBV5-1 and TRBJ2-1): KAGVTQTPRYLIKTRGQQVTLSCSPISGHRSVSWYQQTPGQGLQFLFEYFSETQRNKGNFPGRFSGRQFSNSRSEMNVSTLELGDSALYLCASIDSYNEQFFGPGTRLTVL.

With respect to this clone: A clone one base away is much larger, so this may be a read error. The rearrangement links TRBV5-4 to TRBJ1-1, with D tentatively TRBD1 (6 bases). The V and J ends lost 2 bases and 3 bases respectively, with 8 bases between them. CDR1 is SGHNT and CDR2 is YYREEE in the germline V gene (reference sequence). The CDR3 is made up of 13 amino acids. CDR3 sequence (DNA): TGTGCCAGCAGCTTCTCAGGGGACACTGAAGCTTTCTTT. Translated, it gives CASSFSGDTEAFF.